The next 27 T cell receptor beta chains were all read from a single sample in a study of chemoradiotherapy in HPV16-positive cancers. Data came from immunoSEQ multiplex PCR; TCRdb stores just in-frame clones and leaves some out. The sample yields about 9,500 clones, roughly 78% seen once. The sample was acquired from a patient who underwent chemoradiotherapy. Receptors originate from a human donor with HPV-associated anogenital cancer.

V is TRBV28 and J is TRBJ1-5; no firm D call. Per the germline V gene, CDR1 is MDHEN and CDR2 is SYDVKM. V lost 5 bases and J lost 3, with 17 bases in between. The CDR3 is made up of 16 amino acids. Written as DNA, the CDR3 is TGTGCCAGCAGTCCTTACCGGGCCGCCAACAATCAGCCCCAGCATTTT. It encodes CASSPYRAANNQPQHF.

This clone was recorded a few times. The chain has TRBV7-9 and TRBJ1-2; D not certain. CDR3 size: 15 residues. Germline values: CDR1 SEHNR, CDR2 FQNEAQ (reference sequence). Trimming took 4 bases from V and 4 from J, leaving 16 bases between them. The CDR3 region is CASSYSGPALYGYTF. Here the CDR3 DNA reads TGTGCCAGCAGCTACTCGGGCCCAGCTCTCTATGGCTACACCTTC.

This chain joins TRBV7-2 and TRBJ2-7; tentative D call: TRBD1 (6 bases). The germline CDR1 and CDR2 sequences are SGHTA and FQGNSA. The V end was cut by 3 bases, the J end by 2 bases, with 11 bases between. The length of the CDR3 is 14 residues. CDR3 loop: CASSFTGTPYEQYF. The CDR3 DNA sequence: TGTGCCAGCAGCTTTACCGGGACACCCTACGAGCAGTACTTC.

The rearrangement joins TRBV30 to TRBJ1-1; D gene unclear. V gave up 2 bases and J gave up 1 base, with 11 bases separating them. Germline CDR1 GTSNPN, CDR2 SVGIG (reference sequence). The CDR3 is 14 residues long. The CDR3 sequence: CAWSLEQSNTEAFF. Written as DNA, the CDR3 is TGTGCCTGGAGTCTTGAGCAGTCGAACACTGAAGCTTTCTTT.

This clone was seen only a few times. The rearrangement links TRBV10-2 to TRBJ2-5; 11 bases are shared with TRBD2. Germline CDR1 WSHSY, CDR2 SAAADI. The CDR3 has 15 residues. V shed 8 bases and J 5 bases; nucleotides not matched to a gene: 10. CDR3 bases: TGCGCCAGCTCTCGTAGCGGGGGGGCCTGGGAGACCCAGTACTTC. This translates into CASSRSGGAWETQYF.

The genes are TRBV9 and TRBJ2-5; TRBD2 matches 10 bases. Unmatched junction bases numbered 14, after V lost 7 bases and J lost 5 bases. Germline CDR1 SGDLS, CDR2 YYNGEE. The CDR3 totals 16 residues. The CDR3 loop reads CASCRDSGGLGETQYF. The CDR3, as DNA: TGTGCCAGCTGTCGAGATAGCGGGGGGCTCGGGGAGACCCAGTACTTC.

The chain has TRBV6-6 and TRBJ1-2, with 8 positions matching TRBD1. Germline CDR1 MNHNY, CDR2 SVGAGI (reference sequence). This CDR3 contains 14 residues. The junction had 9 bases not matched to a gene; V was cut back by 4 bases and J by 8 bases. The CDR3 here is CASSSQGAGSGYTF. The CDR3 region has the DNA TGTGCCAGCAGTTCCCAGGGGGCAGGGTCGGGCTACACCTTC.

The chain employs TRBV13 and TRBJ2-7; 9 bases are a match to TRBD2. The junction had 21 bases not matched to a gene; V was cut back by 11 bases and J by 4 bases. The CDR3 contains 17 residues. CDR1 is PRHDT and CDR2 is FYEKMQ in the germline V gene (reference sequence). DNA of the CDR3: TGTGCCCCAGGGCATTCTCTGTGGCGGGGGGGACCTTACGAGCAGTACTTC. Translating gives CAPGHSLWRGGPYEQYF.

CDR3 nucleotide sequence: TGCAGCGTTTGGGCCGACTCCTCTGGAAACACCATATATTTT. It specifies CSVWADSSGNTIYF. The chain joins TRBV29-1 to TRBJ1-3; the D is unclear. The CDR3 is 14 residues long. Germline V gene sequence: CDR1 SQVTM, CDR2 ANQGSEA. V was trimmed by 5 bases and J by 0 bases, leaving 11 bases between them. Complete variable domain (other parts from reference TRBV29-1 and TRBJ1-3): SAVISQKPSRDICQRGTSLTIQCQVDSQVTMMFWYRQQPGQSLTLIATANQGSEATYESGFVIDKFPISRPNLTFSTLTVSNMSPEDSSIYLCSVWADSSGNTIYFGEGSWLTVV.

This clone turned up a few times. This chain links TRBV7-2 with TRBJ1-1, with a tentative D call TRBD1 (5 bases). CDR1 SGHTA and CDR2 FQGNSA come from the germline V gene. V was pared by 2 bases and J by 2 bases, with 9 bases between. This CDR3 region has 14 residues. CDR3 coding DNA: TGTGCCAGCAGCTTATTGGGGGATAACACTGAAGCTTTCTTT. It encodes CASSLLGDNTEAFF.

The J gene is TRBJ1-2, the V gene TRBV5-4, with 7 bases that match TRBD1. Germline values: CDR1 SGHNT, CDR2 YYREEE (reference sequence). The CDR3 covers 13 residues. Trimming removed 4 bases from V and 6 bases from J; junction bases left unmatched: 6. In DNA, the CDR3 is TGTGCCAGCAGCACGAGGGGGCTGGATGGCTACACCTTC. Amino acids: CASSTRGLDGYTF.

The chain uses TRBV4-3 and TRBJ2-7; D perhaps matches TRBD1 (6 bases). From germline, CDR1 is LGHNA and CDR2 YSLEER. This CDR3 has 14 amino acids. V was clipped by 2 bases and J by 1 base, with 9 bases between them. The CDR3 reads CASSQSRGSYEQYF. CDR3 DNA: TGCGCCAGCAGCCAATCCAGGGGATCCTACGAGCAGTACTTC.

This rearrangement joins TRBV20-1 to TRBJ1-3, with D hard to call. V was cut by 3 bases and J by 9 bases, with 9 bases left in between. The germline V gene has CDR1 DFQATT and CDR2 SNEGSKA (reference sequence). The CDR3 runs 11 residues. The CDR3 is CSASWGGTIYF. CDR3 nucleotides: TGCAGTGCTAGTTGGGGAGGCACCATATATTTT.

This clone was recorded only once. The chain uses TRBV5-1 and TRBJ2-1; the D gene is possibly TRBD2 (6 bases). Germline V gene lookup returns CDR1 SGHRS and CDR2 YFSETQ. The CDR3 is made up of 16 amino acids. The V and J ends lost 2 bases and 1 base respectively, with 13 bases between them. The CDR3 DNA reads TGCGCCAGCAGCTTAGAAGGGACTCAGTCCTACAATGAGCAGTTCTTC. This sequence encodes CASSLEGTQSYNEQFF.

This clone was seen a single time. This chain links TRBV5-1 with TRBJ2-3; 11 bases align to TRBD2. CDR1 and CDR2 from the germline V gene are SGHRS and YFSETQ. The length of the CDR3 is 18 residues. J gave up 4 bases and V 1 base, and 11 bases lay outside the gene matches. This CDR3 is CASSLKPTSGGAADTQYF. In DNA form, the CDR3 reads TGCGCCAGCAGCTTGAAGCCTACTAGCGGGGGTGCTGCAGATACGCAGTATTTT.

The chain is built from TRBV7-2 and TRBJ2-7; TRBD1 or TRBD2 may be the D gene (5 bases each). Trimming shortened V by 2 bases and J by 0 bases, and 8 bases separated the two germline ends. Germline V gene sequence: CDR1 SGHTA, CDR2 FQGNSA. The CDR3 is 14 amino acids. CDR3 amino acids: CASSLRGASYEQYF. CDR3 DNA sequence: TGTGCCAGCAGCTTAAGAGGGGCCTCCTACGAGCAGTACTTC.

This chain connects TRBV2 to TRBJ1-2; 9 positions match TRBD1. The CDR3 sequence is 16 residues long. Looked up from germline, CDR1 is SNHLY and CDR2 is FYNNEI. Trimming at V came to 1 base and at J to 8 bases, leaving 11 bases not matched to a gene. The CDR3 spells CASSEVLGQGLEGYTF. As DNA, the CDR3 is TGTGCCAGCAGTGAAGTTTTAGGACAGGGGCTCGAAGGCTACACCTTC.

By share, this clone ranks as large (0.1 to 1%). The CDR3 sequence: CASSLTDNYGYTF. CDR3 DNA sequence: TGTGCCAGCAGCCTTACGGATAACTATGGCTACACCTTC. The V and J genes are TRBV2 and TRBJ1-2; D unresolved. The germline V gene encodes CDR1 SNHLY and CDR2 FYNNEI. The CDR3 length is 13 residues. V lost 6 bases to trimming and J lost 1 base, with 9 bases between them.

This clone turned up a few times. The genes are TRBV10-3 and TRBJ1-1, with D uncertain. Germline CDR1 is ENHRY and CDR2 is SYGVKD. V gave up 4 bases and J gave up 1 base, with 7 bases separating them. The CDR3 is 13 amino acids. The chain's CDR3 is CAISGTENTEAFF. The CDR3 DNA follows: TGTGCCATCAGTGGGACTGAGAACACTGAAGCTTTCTTT.

In its sample, this clone was seen once. The rearrangement joins TRBV6-1 to TRBJ1-1, with no clear D. This CDR3 is built from 15 residues. CDR1 is MNHNS and CDR2 is SASEGT in the germline V gene. Trimming shortened V by 1 base and J by 5 bases, and 14 bases separated the two germline ends. Here the CDR3 DNA reads TGTGCCAGCAGTGAAGGAAGGGCGCGGCTAACTGAAGCTTTCTTT. As protein: CASSEGRARLTEAFF.

The V and J genes are TRBV19 and TRBJ1-3; D is uncertain. From germline, CDR1 is LNHDA and CDR2 SQIVND (reference sequence). The CDR3 sequence is 13 residues long. V was cut by 5 bases and J by 2 bases, with 7 bases left in between. The CDR3 reads CASSPLTGNTIYF. CDR3 sequence (DNA): TGTGCCAGTAGTCCTCTAACTGGAAACACCATATATTTT.

This chain joins TRBV10-3 and TRBJ2-1, with TRBD2 matching 8 bases. The CDR3 covers 15 residues. The V and J ends lost 10 bases and 2 bases, in that order; junction bases with no gene match: 10. Germline values: CDR1 ENHRY, CDR2 SYGVKD. The CDR3 DNA is TGTGCCACCTTACCGGGCGGGGGGACCTACAATGAGCAGTTCTTC. The encoded protein is CATLPGGGTYNEQFF.

This chain uses TRBV7-9 with TRBJ2-1; tentatively, D is TRBD1 (5 bases). The CDR3 extends over 15 amino acids. Germline CDR1 is SEHNR and CDR2 is FQNEAQ (reference sequence). V lost 2 bases, J lost 6 bases, and 14 bases lay in between. CDR3 bases: TGTGCCAGCAGCTTAATATTAGGGCAGGGCAATGAGCAGTTCTTC. It is translated as CASSLILGQGNEQFF. Supplemented by reference TRBV7-9 and TRBJ2-1, the full variable domain reads DTGVSQNPRHKITKRGQNVTFRCDPISEHNRLYWYRQTLGQGPEFLTYFQNEAQLEKSRLLSDRFSAERPKGSFSTLEIQRTEQGDSAMYLCASSLILGQGNEQFFGPGTRLTVL.

The CDR3 bases are TGTGCCAGTAGTATAGGCGGCGGCCGGGCGCGGGCAGATACGCAGTATTTT. Protein: CASSIGGGRARADTQYF. The chain recombines TRBV19 with TRBJ2-3; D might be TRBD2 (5 bases). The CDR3 covers 17 residues. The germline CDR1 and CDR2 sequences are LNHDA and SQIVND (reference sequence). Trimming stripped 1 base from V and 4 bases from J, with 18 bases between.

The chain employs TRBV2 and TRBJ1-5, with 10 positions matching TRBD1. From germline, CDR1 is SNHLY and CDR2 FYNNEI. V was clipped by 10 bases and J by 9 bases; unmatched bases: 6. There are 12 residues in the CDR3. The chain's CDR3 is CATQTGGGPQHF. CDR3 sequence (DNA): TGTGCCACCCAGACAGGGGGCGGGCCCCAGCATTTT.

This chain joins TRBV4-3 and TRBJ2-2; the match to TRBD2 covers 8 bases. The CDR3 has 17 residues. The V segment lost 1 base and the J segment 4 bases; nucleotides outside the gene matches: 8. In germline, CDR1 is LGHNA, CDR2 YSLEER. The CDR3 sequence is CASSQGLAGFGTGELFF. CDR3 sequence (DNA): TGCGCCAGCAGCCAAGGGCTAGCGGGTTTCGGCACCGGGGAGCTGTTTTTT.

This clone occurred once. The V and J genes are TRBV5-5 and TRBJ2-7, with D possibly matching TRBD1 (6 bases). Germline V gene lookup returns CDR1 SGHKS and CDR2 YYEKEE (reference sequence). This CDR3 has 13 amino acids. The ends were cut back, 4 bases at V and 9 bases at J, with 17 bases in the middle. CDR3 sequence (DNA): TGTGCCAGCAGCCGGGACATCACTACGGGGCAGTACTTC. Translation: CASSRDITTGQYF. Full variable domain (outside the CDR3, taken from reference TRBV5-5 and TRBJ2-7): DAGVTQSPTHLIKTRGQQVTLRCSPISGHKSVSWYQQVLGQGPQFIFQYYEKEERGRGNFPDRFSARQFPNYSSELNVNALLLGDSALYLCASSRDITTGQYFGPGTRLTVT.